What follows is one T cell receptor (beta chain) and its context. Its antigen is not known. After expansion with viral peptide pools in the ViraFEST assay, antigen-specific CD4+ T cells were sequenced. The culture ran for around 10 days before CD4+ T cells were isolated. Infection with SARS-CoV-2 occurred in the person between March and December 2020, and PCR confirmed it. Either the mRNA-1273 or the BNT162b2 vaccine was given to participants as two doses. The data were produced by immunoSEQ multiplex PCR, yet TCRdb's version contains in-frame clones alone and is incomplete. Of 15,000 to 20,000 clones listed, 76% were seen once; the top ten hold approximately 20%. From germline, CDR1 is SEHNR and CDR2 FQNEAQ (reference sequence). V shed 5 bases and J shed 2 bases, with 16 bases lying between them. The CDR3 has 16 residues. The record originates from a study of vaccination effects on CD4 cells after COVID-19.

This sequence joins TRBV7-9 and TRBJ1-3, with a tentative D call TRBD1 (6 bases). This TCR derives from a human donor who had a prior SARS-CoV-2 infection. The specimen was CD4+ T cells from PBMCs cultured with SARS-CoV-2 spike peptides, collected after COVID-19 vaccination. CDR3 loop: CASSAAGTYAGNTIYF. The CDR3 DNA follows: TGTGCCAGCAGCGCCGCCGGGACATACGCTGGAAACACCATATATTTT.